This TCR beta chain emerged from a study of blood T cell repertoires in COVID-19. Germline CDR1 reads SNHLY; CDR2 reads FYNNEI. This CDR3 spans 12 amino acids. Trimming left V 8 bases short and J 4 bases short, with 10 bases between. Produced via immunoSEQ multiplex PCR; TCRdb's table is partial and in-frame only. The repertoire holds about 200,000 clones, with roughly 87% as singletons. This clone was counted between two and nine times. The rearrangement links TRBV2 to TRBJ2-3; D ambiguous. The TCR comes from a woman between 40 and 50 years old with acute COVID-19. The sequencing sample was made of PBMCs or T cells enriched from blood (not recorded which). The CDR3 DNA reads as TGTGCCAGCTCGAATCGGGCAGATACGCAGTATTTT. Amino acid sequence: CASSNRADTQYF.